Given below is one TCR beta chain in context. What antigen it recognizes has not been identified. No clone much larger than this one lies a single base away; base qualities are absent. CDR1 MDHEN and CDR2 SYDVKM are derived from the germline V gene. The cysteine opens and the phenylalanine closes a CDR3 of 11 amino acids. Only the CDR3 portion is preserved as DNA: 33 bases, with reading frame beginning at the first base. The junction shows trimming of 8 bases on V and 4 bases on J, plus 6 bases between the germline ends. This specimen belongs to a study of Ad26.COV2.S vaccination and SARS-CoV-2 variants (dated by TCRdb to about 2021). With regard to the full study: Vaccine-arm donors came from COV1001, a multicentre, randomized, double-blind, placebo-controlled phase I-IIa trial of Ad26.COV2.S in healthy adults. Ad26.COV2.S was administered intramuscularly at 5 x 10^10 or 1 x 10^11 viral particles, either as a single shot or as two shots given 56 days apart. Throughout the experiments and outcome assessment, investigators stayed blinded to trial group allocation. Sequencing of the TCRbeta repertoire served to evaluate the specificity and breadth of SARS-CoV-2-reactive T cell receptors following Ad26.COV2.S vaccination. The TCR-sequenced set comprised about 32 samples: about 19 Ad26.COV2.S vaccine recipients, 5 placebo recipients and 8 SARS-CoV-2 convalescent individuals. Trial participants were randomized into five groups of five, in which low-dose or high-dose Ad26.COV2.S was given once or twice, or placebo was given on both occasions. Study-wide findings and limitations: Substantial breadth of spike-specific CD8+ and CD4+ T cell responses was reported after vaccination. The study was not powered to compare responses between vaccine doses or regimens. Higher spike-specific TCR breadth was observed in Ad26.COV2.S recipients than in placebo recipients (P = 0.0014). Vaccine and placebo recipients had comparable non-spike TCR breadth, which fits with the vaccine containing only spike. The authors noted that the TCR breadth and depth analyses may have underestimated total T cell responses.

The immunoSEQ Assay was used to sequence TCRbeta CDR3 regions. After extraction, genomic DNA underwent amplification by bias-controlled multiplex PCR, followed by high-throughput sequencing. The original pipeline was this. To quantify the absolute abundance of each unique TCRbeta CDR3 region, sequences were collapsed and filtered. T cell fraction was estimated by normalizing TCRbeta template counts to usable DNA, with usable DNA measured through amplification of reference genes found in all nucleated cells. Repertoire TCRs were annotated as SARS-CoV-2-specific when V gene, CDR3 amino acid sequence and J gene were exactly matched to a known reactive TCR set. The reference SARS-CoV-2 TCR set was obtained from MIRA and was filtered for enrichment in COVID-19-positive ImmuneCODE repertoires, whereby public or cross-reactive TCRs were removed. Using the MIRA antigens, annotated TCRs were further analysed by specific ORF or by position within an ORF. Breadth was defined as the number of annotated unique rearrangements divided by the total number of unique productive rearrangements, and depth was defined as the summed frequency of the annotated unique rearrangements. Two-sided Wilcoxon rank-sum tests were used to compare TCR breadth between groups. As stored in TCRdb, this immuneACCESS dataset retains in-frame rearrangements with V and J assigned. A fraction of the clones does not appear; measured against another copy, unresolved V genes explain less than half of the discrepancy, and the remainder lacks a known reason. The DNA gave D and trimming, while V, J and clone size come from that table. The sample table lists over 400,000 clones, 92% of them with a count of one. About 1.6% of the sample rests with the top ten.

In light of the paper, this sample's treatment or condition label describes: 15 to 20 received Ad26.COV2.S at low or high dose, single or two shots; roughly five received placebo; per-sample allocation not given. For vaccine and placebo recipients, the sequenced repertoires came from samples collected on day 63 after the first injection. In Cohort 1b, more than 20 adults aged 18-55 years were enrolled at a single site in Boston, USA, between 29 July and 7 August 2020. Ad26.COV2.S was a replication-incompetent adenovirus type 26 vector expressing a prefusion-stabilized SARS-CoV-2 spike protein from the original Wuhan strain.

This sequence was found in a person between 18 and 60 years old who received the Ad26.COV2.S COVID-19 vaccine or a placebo. The specimen comprised peripheral blood, sampled in a trial of Ad26.COV2.S vaccine versus placebo. This receptor chain uses TRBV28 and TRBJ2-1, with the D gene uncertain. The nucleotide sequence is TGTGCCAGCGGACGGTACAATGAGCAGTTCTTC. It encodes CASGRYNEQFF.